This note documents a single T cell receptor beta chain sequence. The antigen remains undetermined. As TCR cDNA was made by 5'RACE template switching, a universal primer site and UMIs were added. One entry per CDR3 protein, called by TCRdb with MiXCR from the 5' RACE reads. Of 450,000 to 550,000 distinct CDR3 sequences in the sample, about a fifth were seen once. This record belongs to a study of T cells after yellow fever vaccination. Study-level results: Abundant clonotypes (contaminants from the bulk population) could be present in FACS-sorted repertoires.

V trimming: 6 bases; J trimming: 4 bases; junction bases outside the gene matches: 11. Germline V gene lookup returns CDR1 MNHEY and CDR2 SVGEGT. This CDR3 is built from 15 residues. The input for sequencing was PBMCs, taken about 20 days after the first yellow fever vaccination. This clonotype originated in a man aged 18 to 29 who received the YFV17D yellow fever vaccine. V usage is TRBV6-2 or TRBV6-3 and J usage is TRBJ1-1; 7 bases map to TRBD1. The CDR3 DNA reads TGTGCCAGCAGCCCCCCGACAGGGAGGAGCACTGAAGCTTTCTTT. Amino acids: CASSPPTGRSTEAFF.